A few counts support the clone carrying this T cell receptor (beta chain). Its antigen remains unknown. The data originate from a study of cytomegalovirus exposure and HLA in healthy donors. Overall study findings and caveats: Specificity of three CMV-associated chains for CMV antigens was verified in vitro. Cytomegalovirus association was assigned to 170 or so TCR beta chains. Subsequent analysis found a tendency for first-cohort TCR clusters to co-occur within the roughly 130 validation repertoires. The classifier, whose performance was assessed in both the original and validation cohorts, reportedly diagnosed cytomegalovirus status with high specificity and sensitivity.

V was cut by 5 bases and J by 8 bases, with 6 bases left in between. Germline CDR1 and CDR2: SGHAT and FQNNGV. The CDR3 has 10 residues. Assay used: immunoSEQ multiplex PCR; TCRdb lists only in-frame clones, some missing. Altogether approximately 270,000 clones are present, almost 90% being singletons, with the ten largest covering under 0.45%. J is TRBJ1-1 and V is TRBV11-2, with no clear D. Sequencing input: PBMCs. This receptor was identified in a woman in her late teens or twenties in good health and CMV-seronegative. CDR3 sequence: CASSGAEAFF. The CDR3 region has the DNA TGTGCCAGCAGCGGAGCAGAAGCTTTCTTT.